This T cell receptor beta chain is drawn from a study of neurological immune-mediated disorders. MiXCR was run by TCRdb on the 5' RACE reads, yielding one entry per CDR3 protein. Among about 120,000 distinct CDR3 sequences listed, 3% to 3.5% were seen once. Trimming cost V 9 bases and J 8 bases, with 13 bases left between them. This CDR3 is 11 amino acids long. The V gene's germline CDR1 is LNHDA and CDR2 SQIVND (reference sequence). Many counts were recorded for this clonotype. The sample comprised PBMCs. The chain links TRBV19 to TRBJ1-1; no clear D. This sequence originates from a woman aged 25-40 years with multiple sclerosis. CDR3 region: CASSLEGEAFF. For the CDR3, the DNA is TGTGCCAGCAGCTTAGAAGGGGAAGCTTTCTTT.